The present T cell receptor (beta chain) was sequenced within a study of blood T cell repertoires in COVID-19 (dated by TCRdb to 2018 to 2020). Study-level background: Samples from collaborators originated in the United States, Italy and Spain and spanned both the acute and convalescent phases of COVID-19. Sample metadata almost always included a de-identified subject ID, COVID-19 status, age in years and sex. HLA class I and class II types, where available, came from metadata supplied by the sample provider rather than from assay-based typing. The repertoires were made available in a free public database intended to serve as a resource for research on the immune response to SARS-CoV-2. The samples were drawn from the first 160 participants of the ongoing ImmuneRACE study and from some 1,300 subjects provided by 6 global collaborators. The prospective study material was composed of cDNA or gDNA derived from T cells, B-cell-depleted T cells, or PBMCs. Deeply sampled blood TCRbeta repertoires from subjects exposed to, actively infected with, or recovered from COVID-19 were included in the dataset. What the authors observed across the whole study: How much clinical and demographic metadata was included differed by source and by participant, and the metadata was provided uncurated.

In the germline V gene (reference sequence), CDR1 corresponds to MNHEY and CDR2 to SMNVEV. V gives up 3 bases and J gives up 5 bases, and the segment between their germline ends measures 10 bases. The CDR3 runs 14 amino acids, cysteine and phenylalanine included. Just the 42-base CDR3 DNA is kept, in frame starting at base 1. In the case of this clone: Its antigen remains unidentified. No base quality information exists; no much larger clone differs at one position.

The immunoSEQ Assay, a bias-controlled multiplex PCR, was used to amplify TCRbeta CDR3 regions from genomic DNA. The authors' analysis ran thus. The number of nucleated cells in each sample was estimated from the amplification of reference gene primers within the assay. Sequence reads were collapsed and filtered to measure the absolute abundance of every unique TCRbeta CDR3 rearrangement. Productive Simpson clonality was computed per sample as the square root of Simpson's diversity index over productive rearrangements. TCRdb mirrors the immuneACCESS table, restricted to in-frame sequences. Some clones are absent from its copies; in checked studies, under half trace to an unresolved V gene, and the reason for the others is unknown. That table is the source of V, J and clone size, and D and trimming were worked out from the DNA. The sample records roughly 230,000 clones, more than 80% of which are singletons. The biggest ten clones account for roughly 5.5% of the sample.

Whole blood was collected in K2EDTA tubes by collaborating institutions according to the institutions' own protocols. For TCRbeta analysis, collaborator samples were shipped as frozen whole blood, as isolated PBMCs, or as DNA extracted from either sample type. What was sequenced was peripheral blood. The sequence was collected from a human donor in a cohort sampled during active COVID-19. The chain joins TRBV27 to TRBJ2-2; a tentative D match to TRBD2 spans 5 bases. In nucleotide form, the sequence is TGTGCCAGCAGTTTCTCTGGGGAGACCGGGGAGCTGTTTTTT. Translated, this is CASSFSGETGELFF.